This TCR beta chain was identified in a study of human versus mouse CDR3 diversity and MHC coevolution. Repertoires were generated with immunoSEQ multiplex PCR, while TCRdb's copy carries only in-frame clones and drops some. This sample has tens of thousands of clones; around 94% occur once, and the top ten carry about 20%. V lost 4 bases to trimming and J lost 2 bases; unmatched junction nucleotides: 5. This CDR3 spans 15 amino acids. From germline, CDR1 is KGHSH and CDR2 LQKENI. The TCR originated in a person between 55 and 69 years old in good health. The rearrangement uses TRBV18 and TRBJ2-3; TRBD1 matches at 8 bases. Sequencing was carried out using naive CD4+ T cells from blood. The subset: CD45RO-negative CD62L-positive naive CD4 T cells. The CDR3 coding sequence is TGTGCCAGCTCACGGGGACAGGACCACACAGATACGCAGTATTTT. This gives the protein CASSRGQDHTDTQYF.